This T cell receptor beta chain was sequenced for a study of PD-1 blockade in classical Hodgkin lymphoma. The wider study: Patients were treated with nivolumab at 3 mg/kg, and this was given intravenously every 2 weeks.

No patient escaped relapse after autologous stem cell transplantation, and brentuximab vedotin exposure varied. Profiling relied on immunoSEQ multiplex PCR, and the TCRdb table lists in-frame clones only, not all of them. The sample contains 70,000 or so clones, roughly 91% of which appear only once. The CDR3 consists of 13 residues. CDR1 and CDR2 from the germline V gene are SGDLS and YYNGEE. V trimming: 2 bases; J trimming: 5 bases; junction bases outside the gene matches: 2. The V and J genes are TRBV9 and TRBJ1-2, with 8 bases matching TRBD1. This clonotype originated in a human donor with classical Hodgkin lymphoma. The input for sequencing was peripheral blood mononuclear cells (PBMCs), taken at baseline. This chain's CDR3 is CASSVGTGYGYTF. DNA of the CDR3: TGTGCCAGCAGCGTTGGGACAGGTTATGGCTACACCTTC.